This entry lists 2 T cell receptor beta chains sequenced from one sample in a study of blood T cell repertoires in COVID-19. Assay used: immunoSEQ multiplex PCR; TCRdb lists only in-frame clones, some missing. Of about 180,000 clones in the sample, roughly nine tenths were seen once. The sample was peripheral blood. Receptors originate from a man between 18 and 35 years old who had recovered from COVID-19.

The chain has TRBV6-5 and TRBJ2-3; a weak D match, TRBD1 (6 bases). Germline V gene sequence: CDR1 MNHEY, CDR2 SVGAGI. Trimming pared 6 bases from V and 8 bases from J, leaving 21 bases between. The CDR3 runs to 15 residues. As DNA, the CDR3 is TGTGCCAGCAGCTCCCGACAGGTCAAATCGTCTACGCAGTATTTT. It codes for CASSSRQVKSSTQYF.

The chain links TRBV5-1 to TRBJ2-7; D not resolved. CDR3 size: 12 residues. CDR1 is SGHRS, CDR2 YFSETQ, per germline. Trimming removed 7 bases at V and 2 bases at J, with 10 bases between. The CDR3 region is CASWMEPYEQYF. The CDR3 DNA is TGCGCCAGCTGGATGGAGCCCTACGAGCAGTACTTC.